The entry below describes one TCR beta chain. Sequenced by immunoSEQ multiplex PCR; TCRdb stores in-frame clones only, minus some. The sample carries hundreds of thousands of clones, approximately 85% recorded once. This sample stems from a study of blood T cell repertoires in COVID-19. The CDR3 totals 12 residues. Trimming cost V 3 bases and J 4 bases; bases outside gene matches: 2. CDR1 and CDR2 (germline): DFQATT, SNEGSKA (reference sequence). This receptor was identified in a middle-aged woman with acute COVID-19. Sequencing was performed on PBMCs or T cells enriched from blood (not recorded which). This chain joins TRBV20-1 and TRBJ2-7; 8 bases match TRBD2. CDR3 in DNA: TGCAGTGCTAGTCGGGGGGGATACGAGCAGTACTTC. Its translation is CSASRGGYEQYF.